A selection of T cell receptor beta chains follows, all from one sample in a study of blood T cells in healthy people across ages. TCRdb called the 5' RACE reads again in MiXCR, with one record for every CDR3 protein. The sample lists some 800,000 distinct CDR3 sequences; roughly 44% were seen once. Sequencing input: blood. These TCRs come from a man aged 55-75 years in good health. Both conserved end residues are part of each CDR3. The D gene is left open where the match is weak. Clone size is given for some rows only: seen once, a few or many times, or a class if the clone is expanded.

. TRBJ2-3 TRBV20-1 14 TRBD2 TGCAGTGCCCCCCGGGGGGGTTCCTGGGATACGCAGTATTTT CSAPRGGSWDTQYF
few TRBJ2-5 TRBV11-3 12 TRBD2 TGTGCCAGCCGCGGGGAGGGGGAGACCCAGTACTTC CASRGEGETQYF
few TRBJ1-2 TRBV29-1 11 . TGCAGCGCCGGACAGCTCTATGGCTACACCTTC CSAGQLYGYTF
. TRBJ2-1 TRBV3-1 17 TRBD1 TGTGCCAGCAGCCATGACACCGGGACAGGGCTTTACAATGAGCAGTTCTTC CASSHDTGTGLYNEQFF
. TRBJ2-3 TRBV14 15 TRBD2 TGTGCCAGCAGTTTGCTAGCGGGGCGCACAGCTACGCAGTATTTT CASSLLAGRTATQYF
. TRBJ1-2 TRBV5-1 15 TRBD1 TGCGCCAGCAGCGCAAGGACAGGGGGCGGGGTCGGCTACACCTTC CASSARTGGGVGYTF
. TRBJ2-5 TRBV6-2/TRBV6-3 17 . TGTGCCAGCAGTTACTCGCTCCGAGACTACGCCTACAATGAGCAGTACTTC CASSYSLRDYAYNEQYF
. TRBJ2-7 TRBV20-1 14 TRBD1 TGCAGTGCTAGAGATGGGACAGGGTTCGACGAGCAGTACTTC CSARDGTGFDEQYF
. TRBJ2-4 TRBV7-2 12 . TGTGCCAGCAGCTTAGCGACACACATTCAGTACTTC CASSLATHIQYF
. TRBJ1-5 TRBV20-1 15 . TGCAGTGCTAGAGAAGCTTGGGGCGCGGGTCAGCCCCAGCATTTT CSAREAWGAGQPQHF
. TRBJ2-5 TRBV6-2/TRBV6-3 16 TRBD1 TGTGCCAGCAGTGGCTCCGTGGGACAGGGAGGCAATGAGCAGTACTTC CASSGSVGQGGNEQYF
. TRBJ2-3 TRBV12-3/TRBV12-4 15 . TGTGCCAGCAGTTACAGGGAAATCGGCGGAGATACGCAGTATTTT CASSYREIGGDTQYF
few TRBJ1-1 TRBV12-3/TRBV12-4 13 . TGTGCCAGCATTAGGGCAGGTGGAGTTGAAGCTTTCTTT CASIRAGGVEAFF
. TRBJ2-7 TRBV5-5 14 . TGTGCCAGCAGCTGGGTTGGCGCGAGTTACGAGCAGTACTTC CASSWVGASYEQYF
. TRBJ2-1 TRBV4-1 16 TRBD1 TGCGCCAGCAGCCAGGCCGGGACAGGGAACGACAATGAGCAGTTCTTC CASSQAGTGNDNEQFF
many TRBJ1-6 TRBV9 15 . TGTGCCAGCAGCGTAGGGGGGACCTATAATTCACCCCTCCACTTT CASSVGGTYNSPLHF
. TRBJ1-5 TRBV28 14 TRBD1 TGTGCCAGCCTGACAGGGGCTGGCAATCAGCCCCAGCATTTT CASLTGAGNQPQHF
few TRBJ2-3 TRBV7-9 14 . TGTGCCAGCAGCTTAGGACGCAGGCGGGATACGCAGTATTTT CASSLGRRRDTQYF
few TRBJ2-3 TRBV7-2 16 . TGTGCCAGCAGCTTAGCGTTTGGCTCCCCGGGAGATACGCAGTATTTT CASSLAFGSPGDTQYF
. TRBJ2-6 TRBV7-3 16 TRBD1 TGTGCCAGCAGCAAACAGGGGGCGCCTGGGGCCAACGTCCTGACTTTC CASSKQGAPGANVLTF
. TRBJ2-3 TRBV4-1 13 . TGCGCCTGCAGCCAAGATAGGGAGAGTACGCAGTATTTT CACSQDRESTQYF
. TRBJ2-1 TRBV4-1 17 TRBD2 TGCGCCAGCAGCCTCTGGACTAGCGGGGGGACGAACAATGAGCAGTTCTTC CASSLWTSGGTNNEQFF
few TRBJ2-2 TRBV7-2 16 TRBD1 TGTGCCAGCAGCTTCGGGACAGGGGCTTCGACCGGGGAGCTGTTTTTT CASSFGTGASTGELFF
. TRBJ2-5 TRBV3-1 13 . TGTGCCAGCACCGACTGCACCCAAGAGACCCAGTACTTC CASTDCTQETQYF
. TRBJ1-2 TRBV29-1 14 . TGCAGCGTTGAAGAGGGACTCTCTAACTATGGCTACACCTTC CSVEEGLSNYGYTF
. TRBJ2-7 TRBV7-2 15 TRBD2 TGTGCCAGCAGCTTAGTCGGGACTAGCGCCTACGAGCAGTACTTC CASSLVGTSAYEQYF
. TRBJ1-5 TRBV6-1 17 TRBD1 TGTGCCAGCCAGATGGGACAGGGAGTAGGTAGCAATCAGCCCCAGCATTTT CASQMGQGVGSNQPQHF
few TRBJ2-1 TRBV14 17 . TGTGCCAGCAGCCATGATTCGGGACCACTCTCCTACAATGAGCAGTTCTTC CASSHDSGPLSYNEQFF
. TRBJ1-6 TRBV12-3/TRBV12-4 14 . TGTGCCAGCACTCTAGATGGAACGAATTCACCCCTCCACTTT CASTLDGTNSPLHF
few TRBJ1-1 TRBV12-3/TRBV12-4 14 . TGTGCCAGCAGCCCGACAACAGCGCACACTGAAGCTTTCTTT CASSPTTAHTEAFF
. TRBJ1-1 TRBV5-1 15 TRBD1 TGCGCCAGCAGCGGGGGGACAGGCCTGAACACTGAAGCTTTCTTT CASSGGTGLNTEAFF
few TRBJ1-2 TRBV7-9 14 . TGTGCCAGCAGCTTAGTTACAGACAACTATGGCTACACCTTC CASSLVTDNYGYTF
. TRBJ2-2 TRBV7-2 16 . TGTGCCAGCAGACCCGGGGGATCCGGGGGCACCGGGGAGCTGTTTTTT CASRPGGSGGTGELFF
. TRBJ1-1 TRBV19 14 TRBD1 TGTGCCAGTAGTGGGGGACAGGGTATTACTGAAGCTTTCTTT CASSGGQGITEAFF
few TRBJ2-5 TRBV13 16 TRBD2 TGTGCCAGCCAGCGCATCGGGACTAGACTAAGAGAGACCCAGTACTTC CASQRIGTRLRETQYF
. TRBJ1-5 TRBV20-1 13 . TGCAGTGCTAGAGGGGCCCGGGATCAGCCCCAGCATTTT CSARGARDQPQHF
. TRBJ2-7 TRBV28 15 TRBD2 TGTGCCAGCAGGGACACTAGCGTACACTCCTACGAGCAGTACTTC CASRDTSVHSYEQYF
few TRBJ2-3 TRBV29-1 14 . TGCAGCGTAGCCCCGGGACAACTCTCAGATACGCAGTATTTT CSVAPGQLSDTQYF
. TRBJ2-7 TRBV20-1 14 . TGCAGTGCTAGACCACCTAGGGGGGGGTACGAGCAGTACTTC CSARPPRGGYEQYF
few TRBJ2-7 TRBV7-2 14 . TGTGCCAGCAGCTTAACAGGATACTCCTACGAGCAGTACTTC CASSLTGYSYEQYF
. TRBJ2-1 TRBV4-3 14 TRBD2 TGCGCCAGCAGCCAAGTAAGGCGGGGGAGTGAGCAGTTCTTC CASSQVRRGSEQFF
few TRBJ1-2 TRBV20-1 13 . TGCAGTGCTAGAGTGGGGATCGACCTTGGCTACACCTTC CSARVGIDLGYTF
. TRBJ2-7 TRBV12-3/TRBV12-4 14 . TGTGCCAGCAGTTTAAGTAACGGGGGCTACGAGCAGTACTTC CASSLSNGGYEQYF
. TRBJ1-2 TRBV3-1 17 TRBD1 TGTGCCAGCAGCCGGGTAGACAGGGCGGGAGCTAACTATGGCTACACCTTC CASSRVDRAGANYGYTF
many TRBJ2-7 TRBV29-1 12 . TGCAGCGTTGCCGACAGTACCTACGAGCAGTACTTC CSVADSTYEQYF
. TRBJ2-3 TRBV12-3/TRBV12-4 15 . TGTGCCAGCAGTTTAGCGCTTAGCCAAACAGATACGCAGTATTTT CASSLALSQTDTQYF